Shown below are 23 T cell receptor beta chains from a single sample sequenced in a study of CXCR4 blockade with PD-1 therapy in pancreatic cancer. Libraries were prepared by immunoSEQ multiplex PCR; TCRdb keeps only in-frame clonotypes and omits some of them. The repertoire includes 510 or so clones, around 70% of them detected once, and roughly 16% sits in the top ten. The sequenced sample was tumor tissue, obtained before culture. Source of these receptors: a human donor with pancreatic ductal adenocarcinoma.

This chain connects TRBV14 to TRBJ2-1, with D maybe TRBD2 (6 bases). Germline CDR1 SGHDN, CDR2 FVKESK. The CDR3 is made up of 15 amino acids. V gave up 1 base and J gave up 7 bases, with 14 bases separating them. CDR3 protein: CASSQGRDTWNEQFF. CDR3 nucleotides: TGTGCCAGCAGCCAAGGGCGGGATACCTGGAATGAGCAGTTCTTC.

V is TRBV6-8 and J is TRBJ2-3; tentatively, D is TRBD2 (5 bases). The V end was cut by 0 bases, the J end by 3 bases, with 13 bases between. Germline values: CDR1 MNHGY, CDR2 SAAAGT. The CDR3 extends over 16 amino acids. CDR3 in amino acids: CASSYSGVRGTDTQYF. DNA for the CDR3: TGTGCCAGCAGTTACTCGGGTGTAAGAGGGACAGATACGCAGTATTTT.

This chain joins TRBV11-1 and TRBJ2-1; D might be TRBD1 or TRBD2, each matching 5 bases. CDR1 is SGHAT and CDR2 is FQDESV in the germline V gene (reference sequence). V was pared by 5 bases and J by 2 bases, with 10 bases between. This CDR3 has 14 amino acids. This CDR3 reads CASSPGTAYNEQFF. CDR3 in DNA: TGTGCCAGCAGCCCCGGGACGGCCTACAATGAGCAGTTCTTC.

On this clone: Sequence at one end of the junction differs from germline and may be a read error. The chain uses TRBV6-1 and TRBJ2-3; no clear D gene. Germline V gene lookup returns CDR1 MNHNS and CDR2 SASEGT. The CDR3 is 14 amino acids. The CDR3 reads CAISEATGSDTQYF. CDR3 bases: TGTGCCATCAGTGAAGCTACTGGGTCAGATACGCAGTATTTT.

The rearrangement links TRBV11-3 to TRBJ2-1, with D perhaps matching TRBD1 or TRBD2 (5 bases each). Germline values: CDR1 SGHNT, CDR2 YENEEA. V was clipped by 3 bases and J by 7 bases, with 13 bases between them. The CDR3 spans 14 residues. CDR3 sequence (DNA): TGTGCCAGCAGCTTTACAGCGTGGGGGAATGAGCAGTTCTTC. It codes for CASSFTAWGNEQFF.

This chain uses TRBV28 with TRBJ1-1; 10 bases map to TRBD1. CDR3 length equals 12 residues. Germline CDR1 is MDHEN and CDR2 is SYDVKM. Unmatched junction bases numbered 8, after V lost 6 bases and J lost 13 bases. The CDR3 bases are TGTGCCAGCAGCCTCCGGGACAGGGGTTGTTTCTTT. Protein: CASSLRDRGCFF.

V is TRBV11-3 and J is TRBJ2-5, with 12 bases identical to TRBD1. J lost 6 bases, V lost 3 bases, and 5 bases had no gene match. The CDR3 loop spans 15 amino acids. From germline, CDR1 is SGHNT and CDR2 YENEEA. CDR3 in DNA: TGTGCCAGCAGCTTGGGGGACAGGGGGCGAAAGACCCAGTACTTC. The encoded protein is CASSLGDRGRKTQYF.

The table lists this clone with a count of one. V gene TRBV6-8 combines with J gene TRBJ2-7; 8 bases are shared with TRBD1. The CDR3 runs to 16 residues. V lost 5 bases, J lost 4 bases, and 13 bases stayed unmatched. The germline V gene encodes CDR1 MNHGY and CDR2 SAAAGT. Written as DNA, the CDR3 is TGTGCCAGCAGTGCTCTAATAGGGACAGGCTCTTACGAGCAGTACTTC. Translation gives CASSALIGTGSYEQYF.

This clone was seen once. V and J are TRBV19 and TRBJ2-7; no reliable D call. This CDR3 has 12 residues. Trimming cost V 4 bases and J 5 bases, with 9 bases left between them. CDR1 is LNHDA and CDR2 is SQIVND in the germline V gene (reference sequence). CDR3 DNA sequence: TGTGCCAGTAGTACCGGTTTTAACGAGCAGTACTTC. Translating it yields CASSTGFNEQYF.

The chain joins TRBV6-8 to TRBJ1-3, with a tentative D call TRBD1 (6 bases). V lost 6 bases and J lost 4, with 16 bases in between. Germline values: CDR1 MNHGY, CDR2 SAAAGT. CDR3 size: 15 residues. DNA for the CDR3: TGTGCCAGCAGCGTTACAGGGTCGGAAGGAAACACCATATATTTT. Its protein product is CASSVTGSEGNTIYF.

Relative to its sample, this clone is hyperexpanded. The chain links TRBV12-5 to TRBJ2-1, with TRBD2 matching 9 bases. Germline V CDR1 and CDR2: LGHNT, FRNRAP. V shed 4 bases and J 4 bases; nucleotides not matched to a gene: 5. This CDR3 contains 15 residues. CDR3 DNA sequence: TGTGCTAGTGGTTCGTCGACTAGCGGTTACAATGAGCAGTTCTTC. Translating it yields CASGSSTSGYNEQFF.

The CDR3 DNA follows: TGTGCCAGCTCACCAAGCTGGGGAGCGGTTTGGTCCGGAGATACGCAGTATTTT. Translation: CASSPSWGAVWSGDTQYF. The chain employs TRBV18 and TRBJ2-3; D may be TRBD2 (5 bases). The length of the CDR3 is 18 residues. V gave up 2 bases and J gave up 5 bases, with 23 bases separating them. The germline CDR1 and CDR2 sequences are KGHSH and LQKENI.

This chain uses TRBV12-5 with TRBJ2-3; possible D gene TRBD2, 5 bases. Germline V gene lookup returns CDR1 LGHNT and CDR2 FRNRAP. This CDR3 comprises 13 residues. V lost 9 bases and J 5 bases, leaving 15 bases between the germline ends. The CDR3 sequence: CASLDGIKDTQYF. The CDR3 bases are TGTGCTAGCCTGGACGGGATTAAAGATACGCAGTATTTT.

Written as DNA, the CDR3 is TGTGCCAGCAGTGAGACAGGGTACTATGGCTACACCTTC. Its protein product is CASSETGYYGYTF. The chain is built from TRBV6-8 and TRBJ1-2; 7 bases fit TRBD1. With V trimmed by 5 bases and J by 3 bases, 3 bases remained unmatched. CDR3 length equals 13 residues. CDR1 MNHGY and CDR2 SAAAGT come from the germline V gene.

CDR3: CASSSAGARTDTQYF. The CDR3 nucleotides read TGTGCCAGCAGCTCGGCGGGAGCGAGGACAGATACGCAGTATTTT. The V and J genes are TRBV11-3 and TRBJ2-3; 7 nucleotides agree with TRBD2. This CDR3 spans 15 amino acids. V lost 4 bases to trimming and J lost 3 bases; unmatched junction nucleotides: 7. Germline V gene lookup returns CDR1 SGHNT and CDR2 YENEEA.

This clone was counted only a few times. V and J are TRBV11-3 and TRBJ1-3; unclear D gene. The CDR3 spans 16 residues. V dropped 3 bases and J dropped 1 base, with 13 bases sitting between them. Per germline, CDR1 SGHNT and CDR2 YENEEA. The CDR3 DNA follows: TGTGCCAGCAGCTTCTCAGCCGCGGGGTCTGGAAACACCATATATTTT. This translates into CASSFSAAGSGNTIYF. Filled out from reference TRBV11-3 and TRBJ1-3, the complete variable domain reads EAGVVQSPRYKIIEKKQPVAFWCNPISGHNTLYWYLQNLGQGPELLIRYENEEAVDDSQLPKDRFSAERLKGVDSTLKIQPAELGDSAVYLCASSFSAAGSGNTIYFGEGSWLTVV.

This sequence joins TRBV6-8 and TRBJ2-5; possibly TRBD2 for D (6 bases). The CDR3 covers 15 residues. V shed 8 bases and J shed 5 bases, with 21 bases lying between them. CDR1 and CDR2 from the germline V gene are MNHGY and SAAAGT. The CDR3 here is CASGKGLTPGETQYF. As DNA, the CDR3 is TGTGCCAGCGGAAAGGGACTGACCCCCGGTGAGACCCAGTACTTC.

This clone appeared a few times. The V call is TRBV5-1, the J call TRBJ1-1; no firm D call. In germline, CDR1 is SGHRS, CDR2 YFSETQ. V gave up 4 bases and J gave up 0 bases, with 13 bases separating them. CDR3 size: 15 residues. Here the CDR3 reads CASSREGPMNTEAFF. CDR3 coding DNA: TGCGCCAGCAGCCGCGAAGGCCCAATGAACACTGAAGCTTTCTTT.

This clone has a handful of counts. The J gene is TRBJ1-1, the V gene TRBV6-8; 7 nucleotides line up with TRBD1. The V and J ends lost 6 bases and 2 bases, in that order; junction bases with no gene match: 6. In germline, CDR1 is MNHGY, CDR2 SAAAGT. CDR3 length: 14 residues. The CDR3, as DNA: TGTGCCAGCAGAGATAACAGGGGAAACACTGAAGCTTTCTTT. Translation: CASRDNRGNTEAFF.

The chain is built from TRBV6-8 and TRBJ1-5; D unclear. CDR1 and CDR2 (germline): MNHGY, SAAAGT. The CDR3 spans 13 residues. V lost 0 bases and J lost 5, with 5 bases in between. CDR3 coding DNA: TGTGCCAGCAGTTACTCCGCAGATCAGCCCCAGCATTTT. It encodes CASSYSADQPQHF.

With respect to this clone: A read error may account for a junction end that differs from germline. The chain is built from TRBV6-8 and TRBJ2-1; 7 bases align to TRBD1. This CDR3 has 14 amino acids. The germline V gene has CDR1 MNHGY and CDR2 SAAAGT. The chain's CDR3 is CAATGSSSYNEQFF. The CDR3 DNA sequence: TGTGCCGCGACAGGGTCAAGCTCCTATAATGAGCAGTTCTTC.

The chain recombines TRBV30 with TRBJ2-3, with TRBD2 matching over 10 bases. The CDR3 has 15 residues. V was pared by 0 bases and J by 6 bases, with 6 bases of the junction left unmatched. Germline values: CDR1 GTSNPN, CDR2 SVGIG (reference sequence). For the CDR3, the DNA is TGTGCCTGGAGTGTACGCCTAGCGGGAGCGGATACGCAGTATTTT. As protein: CAWSVRLAGADTQYF.

This clone showed up just once. The genes are TRBV5-1 and TRBJ1-6, with a weak D call TRBD1 (5 bases). Germline V gene lookup returns CDR1 SGHRS and CDR2 YFSETQ. V was shortened by 4 bases and J by 7 bases, with 15 bases between the two germline ends. The CDR3 has 15 amino acids. DNA for the CDR3: TGCGCCAGCAGCGATATCCCGGGACGCAATTCACCCCTCCACTTT. Translated, it gives CASSDIPGRNSPLHF.